These T cell receptor beta chains were read from a single sample in a study of blood T cell repertoires in COVID-19. TCRdb's table, derived via immunoSEQ multiplex PCR, lists solely in-frame clones and lacks some. The sample lists roughly 68,000 clones, around 80% seen once, with 9.2% in the top ten. The sequencing sample was made of peripheral blood. The receptors shown here come from a human donor in a cohort sampled during active COVID-19. The CDR3 runs from the conserved cysteine through the conserved F or W. D genes are given only for firm matches. The size field is filled for only some rows; it gives once, few, many or a size class.

J,length,size,D,V,DNA,CDR3
TRBJ2-1,13,-,TRBD2,TRBV28,TGTGCCAGCAGGGTACTAGCGGGAGGGCGGGAGTTCTTC,CASRVLAGGREFF
TRBJ2-7,13,once,-,TRBV28,TGTGCCAGCAGTGTGGGAGCCGCCTACGAGCAGTACTTC,CASSVGAAYEQYF
TRBJ1-2,13,-,-,TRBV19,TGTGCCAGTAGTACCCAGGCAATCTATGGCTACACCTTC,CASSTQAIYGYTF
TRBJ2-2,14,-,-,TRBV7-3,TGTGCCAGCAGCTCAGACTCGCGAACGGGGGAGCTGTTTTTT,CASSSDSRTGELFF
TRBJ2-5,14,-,-,TRBV5-6,TGTGCCAGCAGCTTAGGGGACTACCAAGAGACCCAGTACTTC,CASSLGDYQETQYF
TRBJ2-3,14,-,-,TRBV9,TGTGCCAGCAGCCCCCCGCCGGGCACAGATACGCAGTATTTT,CASSPPPGTDTQYF
TRBJ2-3,13,-,TRBD1,TRBV30,TGTGCCTCCTCAGGGGGTCGGACAGATACGCAGTATTTT,CASSGGRTDTQYF
TRBJ1-5,15,-,TRBD1,TRBV28,TGTGCCAGCAGTCCACGGGGGACAGGTTATCAGCCCCAGCATTTT,CASSPRGTGYQPQHF
TRBJ2-7,15,-,TRBD1,TRBV2,TGTGCCAGCAGTCTGGGGACAGGGGGCTTAGGCGAGCAGTACTTC,CASSLGTGGLGEQYF
TRBJ2-7,13,-,TRBD2,TRBV10-2,TGCGCCAGCAAGCTAGCGGGAGGGTACGAGCAGTACTTC,CASKLAGGYEQYF
TRBJ2-3,18,-,-,TRBV21-1,TGTGCCAGCAGCCGGGGACAGGGGCAAGCCTCTAGCACAGATACGCAGTATTTT,CASSRGQGQASSTDTQYF
TRBJ1-6,14,-,-,TRBV9,TGTGCCAGCACCAACTCCCCGTTTGGTTCACCCCTCCACTTT,CASTNSPFGSPLHF
TRBJ2-7,14,-,TRBD2,TRBV6-5,TGTGCCAGCACCTCGACTAGCGGACTATACGAGCAGTACTTC,CASTSTSGLYEQYF
TRBJ2-5,14,-,-,TRBV6-2/TRBV6-3,TGTGCCAGCAGTTCGATCCTCCAGGGGGAGACCCAGTACTTC,CASSSILQGETQYF
TRBJ2-5,10,-,-,TRBV29-1,TGCAGCGCCTTACGGGAGACCCAGTACTTC,CSALRETQYF
TRBJ1-1,13,-,-,TRBV7-9,TGTGCCAGCAGCCTCGGGACACCTAATGAAGCTTTCTTT,CASSLGTPNEAFF
TRBJ2-7,11,once,-,TRBV28,TGTGCCAGCGGGAGGAGGTACGAGCAGTACTTC,CASGRRYEQYF
TRBJ1-6,17,-,-,TRBV3-1/TRBV3-2,TGTGCCAGCAGCCCCCAGTTTGGTAGCCGTAATAATTCACCCCTCCACTTT,CASSPQFGSRNNSPLHF
TRBJ2-7,15,-,-,TRBV30,TGTGCCTGGAGTTCCGTAGGGACACTGGTACGCGAGCAGTACTTC,CAWSSVGTLVREQYF
TRBJ2-3,16,-,-,TRBV2,TGTGCCAGCAGTGCCCTCAAGGGGCAAGGCGCAGATACGCAGTATTTT,CASSALKGQGADTQYF
TRBJ2-5,15,-,TRBD2,TRBV30,TGTGCCTGGAGGGGCAGACTAGCGGGAGTGGGGACCCAGTACTTC,CAWRGRLAGVGTQYF
TRBJ1-1,13,-,-,TRBV12-3/TRBV12-4,TGTGCCAGCACCCTAGGGACTCTCACTGAAGCTTTCTTT,CASTLGTLTEAFF
TRBJ2-5,14,-,-,TRBV7-9,TGTGCCAGCAGCTTAGTTGGCCAGGGGGAGACCCAGTACTTC,CASSLVGQGETQYF
TRBJ2-7,15,-,TRBD2,TRBV2,TGTGCCAGCAGACCTCTAAGGGCGGGAGTGTACGAGCAGTACTTC,CASRPLRAGVYEQYF
TRBJ2-1,15,-,TRBD2,TRBV28,TGTGCCAGCAGTTCCAGCGGGAGTACCTACAATGAGCAGTTCTTC,CASSSSGSTYNEQFF
TRBJ2-3,12,-,-,TRBV28,TGTGCCAGCAGGGGGCGCGGAGATACGCAGTATTTT,CASRGRGDTQYF
TRBJ2-7,13,-,-,TRBV5-4,TGTGCCAGCAGCCCAGGGAACTCCTACGAGCAGTACTTC,CASSPGNSYEQYF
TRBJ1-2,13,-,TRBD1,TRBV28,TGTGCCAGCAGTCTGGACAGGAGCTATGGCTACACCTTC,CASSLDRSYGYTF
TRBJ2-7,14,-,TRBD2,TRBV6-6,TGTGCCAGCGGGGAAAAGGGACTAGCAAACGAGCAGTACTTC,CASGEKGLANEQYF
TRBJ2-7,17,once,TRBD2,TRBV6-2/TRBV6-3,TGTGCCAGCAGTTACTCGACGACTAGCAGAAATCTTTACGAGCAGTACTTC,CASSYSTTSRNLYEQYF
TRBJ2-7,13,-,-,TRBV2,TGTGCCACTACGTCTGGACAGAACTACGAGCAGTACTTC,CATTSGQNYEQYF
TRBJ2-1,17,-,-,TRBV9,TGTGCCAGCAGCGTCGACAGTGATGACCGCGACGACAATGAGCAGTTCTTC,CASSVDSDDRDDNEQFF
TRBJ1-1,14,-,-,TRBV25-1,TGTGCCAGCAGCCCAACTGGGGGGTCGACCGAAGCTTTCTTT,CASSPTGGSTEAFF
TRBJ2-3,14,-,TRBD2,TRBV2,TGTGCCAGCATCCCTAGCGGGAGGGCGGATACGCAGTATTTT,CASIPSGRADTQYF
TRBJ1-1,13,-,-,TRBV12-3/TRBV12-4,TGTGCCAGCAGTTTAACGGGGGACACTGAAGCTTTCTTT,CASSLTGDTEAFF
TRBJ2-7,15,once,-,TRBV4-1,TGCGCCAGCAGCCAAGATGTCAGGGGAACCTCCGAGCAGTACTTC,CASSQDVRGTSEQYF
TRBJ2-7,14,-,TRBD2,TRBV6-5,TGTGCCAGCAGGGCGACTAGCGGAGCCTACGAGCAGTACTTC,CASRATSGAYEQYF
TRBJ2-1,16,-,TRBD2,TRBV6-2/TRBV6-3,TGTGCCAGCAGTTACGGTAATAGCGGGAGGGACAATGAGCAGTTCTTC,CASSYGNSGRDNEQFF
TRBJ1-2,14,-,TRBD1,TRBV7-2,TGTGCCAGCAGCTTACGGGGCAGGGGGGATGGCTACACCTTC,CASSLRGRGDGYTF
TRBJ1-1,15,-,-,TRBV5-4,TGTGCCAGCAGCTTGGGGGGAGACGGGGGCACTGAAGCTTTCTTT,CASSLGGDGGTEAFF
TRBJ2-1,16,-,TRBD2,TRBV4-1,TGCGCCAGCAGCCCATCCGGGGGGGGGACTCTCCATGAGCAGTTCTTC,CASSPSGGGTLHEQFF